This entry lists 4 T cell receptor beta chains sequenced from one sample in a study of blood T cell repertoires in COVID-19. The data were produced by immunoSEQ multiplex PCR, yet TCRdb's version contains in-frame clones alone and is incomplete. The table has around 250,000 clones, approximately 85% seen once. The sample was PBMCs or T cells enriched from blood (not recorded which). These receptor sequences come from a woman aged 50 to 60 with acute COVID-19.

The chain has TRBV6-6 and TRBJ1-2; 8 bases match TRBD1. CDR1 and CDR2 (germline): MNHNY, SVGAGI (reference sequence). V was clipped by 2 bases and J by 4 bases; unmatched bases: 6. This CDR3 contains 15 residues. The CDR3 here is CASSYPGQASYGYTF. Written as DNA, the CDR3 is TGTGCCAGCAGTTACCCGGGACAGGCTTCCTATGGCTACACCTTC.

J is TRBJ2-5 and V is TRBV6-4; TRBD1 agrees at 7 bases. Trimming took 5 bases from V and 5 from J; bases not matched to a gene: 11. Per the germline V gene, CDR1 is MRHNA and CDR2 is SNTAGT. This CDR3 is 15 amino acids long. CDR3 sequence reads: CASSLQGLPGETQYF. CDR3 nucleotide sequence: TGTGCCAGCAGTCTACAGGGGCTGCCGGGGGAGACCCAGTACTTC.

The chain couples TRBV6-5 to TRBJ2-2; D gene ambiguous. CDR1 is MNHEY, CDR2 SVGAGI, per germline. The CDR3 contains 15 residues. Trimming removed 1 base at V and 1 base at J, with 7 bases between. Here the CDR3 reads CASSYLTVNTGELFF. CDR3 DNA: TGTGCCAGCAGTTACTTAACGGTGAACACCGGGGAGCTGTTTTTT.

The table lists this clone with a count of one. The chain uses TRBV2 and TRBJ1-6; D not certain. CDR3 length: 14 amino acids. Deletions cut 7 bases from V and 10 bases from J, with 17 bases between. Germline loops: CDR1 SNHLY, CDR2 FYNNEI. CDR3 sequence: CASTGERSRSPLHF. DNA for the CDR3: TGTGCCAGCACTGGAGAACGTTCCCGGTCACCCCTCCACTTT.